The clone carrying this TCR beta chain has more than one count but fewer than ten. The sample originates from a study of blood T cell repertoires in COVID-19. Study-wide background: Material from acute and convalescent COVID-19 was sourced from the United States, Italy and Spain. PBMCs, B-cell-depleted T cells, or T cells were the source of the cDNA or gDNA that made up the material.

Trimming removed 4 bases from V and 8 bases from J; junction bases left unmatched: 12. CDR3 length: 16 residues. Germline-derived CDR1 and CDR2 are SGHDT and YYEEEE. Original processing methods: The assay estimated nucleated cells by amplifying reference gene primers. Using immunoSEQ multiplex PCR, the repertoire was profiled, and TCRdb retains in-frame clones only, with some absent. V and J calls plus clone size are reproduced from that table; the DNA served to infer D and trimming. The sample holds 85,000 to 130,000 clones; around 83% are singletons and the top ten take approximately 3.4%. This TCR was sampled from a woman aged 80 or over with active or convalescent COVID-19. The material sequenced was peripheral blood. The rearrangement uses TRBV5-6 and TRBJ2-2; TRBD2 aligns across 9 bases. The CDR3 spells CASSTYGLAGPGELFF. CDR3 coding DNA: TGTGCCAGCAGCACTTACGGGCTAGCGGGACCGGGGGAGCTGTTTTTT.